The 27 T cell receptor beta chains below come from one sample, sequenced in a study of shared clonotypes between healthy human individuals. Sequencing used immunoSEQ multiplex PCR; TCRdb keeps in-frame clones, though not all of them. This table has about 2.4 million clones, 80% to 95% appearing once. The specimen sequenced was naive CD4+ T cells from PBMCs. The subset: CD45RA+ positively selected. Receptor source: a man in his late teens or twenties in good health. Some clones in this sample may be carry-over from other donors' samples.

The genes are TRBV7-3 and TRBJ2-3; D perhaps matches TRBD2 (5 bases). Germline CDR1 and CDR2: SGHTA and FQGTGA. The V and J ends lost 2 bases and 2 bases respectively, with 11 bases between them. The CDR3 sequence is 15 residues long. The CDR3 DNA is TGTGCCAGCAGCTTAGGGCCGGGAAACACAGATACGCAGTATTTT. Encoded protein: CASSLGPGNTDTQYF.

The J gene is TRBJ2-5, the V gene TRBV28, with D unclear. Trimming cost V 7 bases and J 0 bases, with 6 bases left between them. The CDR3 contains 12 residues. Germline V gives CDR1 MDHEN, CDR2 SYDVKM. As DNA, the CDR3 is TGTGCCAGCAATGGGGACCAAGAGACCCAGTACTTC. Protein product: CASNGDQETQYF.

This sequence joins TRBV5-1 and TRBJ2-1; 11 bases are shared with TRBD2. This CDR3 has 17 residues. J lost 0 bases, V lost 2 bases, and 4 bases had no gene match. Germline CDR1 is SGHRS and CDR2 is YFSETQ. The CDR3 DNA sequence: TGCGCCAGCAGCTTACTAGCGGGAGTCCCCTCCTACAATGAGCAGTTCTTC. Translating gives CASSLLAGVPSYNEQFF.

The chain uses TRBV11-2 and TRBJ2-1, with a possible D match to TRBD1 (6 bases). Germline values: CDR1 SGHAT, CDR2 FQNNGV. V was trimmed by 3 bases and J by 5 bases, leaving 11 bases between them. The CDR3 is 14 residues long. The CDR3 reads CASSFLTGHNEQFF. The CDR3 DNA follows: TGTGCCAGCAGCTTCCTGACAGGCCACAATGAGCAGTTCTTC.

This sequence joins TRBV10-3 and TRBJ2-7; D could derive from TRBD1 or TRBD2 (6 bases each). Germline loops: CDR1 ENHRY, CDR2 SYGVKD. This CDR3 spans 15 amino acids. V was cut by 6 bases and J by 6 bases, with 21 bases left in between. CDR3 residues: CAISNTGTVWGEQYF. CDR3 nucleotides: TGTGCCATCAGCAACACAGGGACTGTCTGGGGCGAGCAGTACTTC.

This rearrangement joins TRBV18 to TRBJ2-1; TRBD1 is a possible D gene (5 bases). This CDR3 comprises 17 residues. From germline, CDR1 is KGHSH and CDR2 LQKENI. V was clipped by 0 bases and J by 2 bases, with 14 bases between them. CDR3 protein: CASSPPGQGAAYNEQFF. DNA for the CDR3: TGTGCCAGCTCACCACCGGGGCAGGGTGCCGCCTACAATGAGCAGTTCTTC.

The chain joins TRBV10-3 to TRBJ1-5; D gene unclear. The length of the CDR3 is 13 residues. V was clipped by 7 bases and J by 4 bases, with 11 bases between them. Germline V gene sequence: CDR1 ENHRY, CDR2 SYGVKD. As DNA, the CDR3 is TGTGCCATCACCTGGACCGCGAATCAGCCCCAGCATTTT. Translated: CAITWTANQPQHF.

The chain uses TRBV9 and TRBJ2-5; D may be TRBD1 (6 bases). The CDR3 loop spans 16 amino acids. V was clipped by 0 bases and J by 5 bases, with 17 bases between them. The germline gives CDR1 SGDLS, CDR2 YYNGEE. In DNA, the CDR3 is TGTGCCAGCAGCGTAGCCCCCATCTACAGGGATGAGACCCAGTACTTC. Encoded protein: CASSVAPIYRDETQYF.

On this clone itself: Other DNA sequences in this specimen translate into the identical CDR3. This chain links TRBV18 with TRBJ2-7; 7 bases fit TRBD2. Losses at the gene ends were 6 bases for V and 3 bases for J; bases not matched to a gene: 8. Per the germline V gene, CDR1 is KGHSH and CDR2 is LQKENI. The CDR3 runs to 14 residues. As DNA, the CDR3 is TGTGCCAGCTCGCCGACAAGCGGGGACTACGAGCAGTACTTC. This gives the protein CASSPTSGDYEQYF.

This chain links TRBV6-5 with TRBJ2-7; D may be TRBD1 (6 bases). This CDR3 has 14 amino acids. Germline loops: CDR1 MNHEY, CDR2 SVGAGI. Trimming removed 5 bases from V and 3 bases from J, with 14 bases in between. The chain's CDR3 is CASSAHREGYEQYF. CDR3 bases: TGTGCCAGCAGTGCGCACAGGGAAGGCTACGAGCAGTACTTC.

This clone has just one count. V and J are TRBV19 and TRBJ2-3, with no clear D. Germline V lookup: CDR1 LNHDA, CDR2 SQIVND (reference sequence). The CDR3 sequence is 12 residues long. V lost 9 bases, J lost 4 bases, and 11 bases lay in between. CDR3: CASTPGADTQYF. CDR3 sequence (DNA): TGTGCCAGCACTCCCGGCGCAGATACGCAGTATTTT.

V and J are TRBV6-1 and TRBJ2-1; a possible D gene is TRBD1 (6 bases). With 2 bases removed from V and 13 bases from J, the gap between germline ends came to 15 bases. CDR1 MNHNS and CDR2 SASEGT come from the germline V gene. The CDR3 length is 13 residues. The CDR3 region has the DNA TGTGCCAGCAGTGAAAGCCCCAGGGGTAAACAGTTCTTC. This codes for CASSESPRGKQFF.

The chain joins TRBV28 to TRBJ2-1; maybe TRBD2 (5 bases). CDR1 is MDHEN and CDR2 is SYDVKM in the germline V gene. CDR3 size: 14 residues. The ends were cut back, 6 bases at V and 0 bases at J, with 9 bases in the middle. As DNA, the CDR3 is TGTGCCAGCAGGCGGGCCGCCTCCTACAATGAGCAGTTCTTC. Its translation: CASRRAASYNEQFF.

This clone was counted a single time. The rearrangement uses TRBV19 and TRBJ2-1; 14 bases map to TRBD2. The CDR3 consists of 13 residues. V lost 11 bases, J lost 7 bases, and 4 bases stayed unmatched. Germline V gives CDR1 LNHDA, CDR2 SQIVND (reference sequence). The DNA for the CDR3 is TGTGCCGGAGGGACTAGCGGGAGTAATGAGCAGTTCTTC. It codes for CAGGTSGSNEQFF.

CDR3 bases: TGTGCCAGCAGTGAGGGGGGGGCCAAGTCGTACTTC. It codes for CASSEGGAKSYF. The chain is built from TRBV25-1 and TRBJ2-7, with D possibly being TRBD2 (7 bases). V was cut by 3 bases and J by 12 bases, with 15 bases left in between. The CDR3 length is 12 residues. Germline values: CDR1 MGHDK, CDR2 SYGVNS.

The chain joins TRBV29-1 to TRBJ2-2; possibly TRBD2 for D (6 bases). The CDR3 extends over 11 amino acids. V shed 7 bases and J shed 6 bases, with 9 bases lying between them. Germline V lookup: CDR1 SQVTM, CDR2 ANQGSEA. The CDR3 bases are TGCAGCGCCTCGGGGGCCGGGGAGCTGTTTTTT. Translating it yields CSASGAGELFF.

The rearrangement uses TRBV7-6 and TRBJ2-5; tentatively, D is TRBD2 (5 bases). Germline V lookup: CDR1 SGHVS, CDR2 FNYEAQ. Trimming cost V 4 bases and J 5 bases, with 11 bases left between them. CDR3 length: 13 residues. The CDR3 loop reads CASSSSWRETQYF. The CDR3 DNA is TGTGCCAGCAGCTCCTCCTGGAGGGAGACCCAGTACTTC.

The chain recombines TRBV2 with TRBJ2-1; D unclear. The CDR3 runs to 12 residues. Germline V lookup: CDR1 SNHLY, CDR2 FYNNEI. Trimming pared 10 bases from V and 8 bases from J, leaving 15 bases between. The CDR3 nucleotides are TGTGCCACCTCCCCCTGGAGATATGAGCAGTTCTTC. It specifies CATSPWRYEQFF.

This chain links TRBV7-2 with TRBJ2-1; the match to TRBD2 covers 13 bases. The V and J ends lost 5 bases and 4 bases, in that order; junction bases with no gene match: 14. Germline V gives CDR1 SGHTA, CDR2 FQGNSA. The CDR3 is 19 amino acids. The CDR3 bases are TGTGCCAGCAGCCAGACTAGCGGGAGGCCGGAAGATAGATACAATGAGCAGTTCTTC. Its translation is CASSQTSGRPEDRYNEQFF.

The rearrangement uses TRBV2 and TRBJ1-1, with TRBD1 as a possible D gene (6 bases). Trimming shortened V by 7 bases and J by 5 bases, and 14 bases separated the two germline ends. Looked up from germline, CDR1 is SNHLY and CDR2 is FYNNEI. CDR3 size: 13 residues. CDR3 sequence reads: CASTHYRETEAFF. The CDR3 DNA is TGTGCCAGCACACATTACAGGGAGACTGAAGCTTTCTTT.

This clone has only one observation. The chain has TRBV4-3 and TRBJ2-7, with D perhaps TRBD2 (6 bases). The CDR3 covers 14 residues. V lost 4 bases to trimming and J lost 0 bases, with 10 bases between them. CDR1 is LGHNA and CDR2 is YSLEER in the germline V gene. CDR3 DNA: TGCGCCAGCAGCCCCCAGCGGGCCTCCTACGAGCAGTACTTC. Residues: CASSPQRASYEQYF.

This chain links TRBV5-1 with TRBJ2-7, with D possibly TRBD1 on 5 matching bases. The ends were cut back, 0 bases at V and 3 bases at J, with 10 bases in the middle. Germline CDR1 reads SGHRS; CDR2 reads YFSETQ. The CDR3 contains 14 residues. The CDR3 loop reads CASSLGQGNYEQYF. CDR3 nucleotides: TGCGCCAGCAGCTTGGGGCAGGGAAACTACGAGCAGTACTTC.

This clone was recorded only once. The chain carries TRBV28 and TRBJ1-1, with D possibly matching TRBD1 (6 bases). Between the trimmed V and J ends, which lost 7 bases and 1 base, there was a span of 13 bases. The V gene's germline CDR1 is MDHEN and CDR2 SYDVKM. CDR3 length equals 14 residues. The CDR3 DNA reads TGTGCCAGCACACTGCGGGGACAGAACACTGAAGCTTTCTTT. Translated, it gives CASTLRGQNTEAFF.

This chain connects TRBV27 to TRBJ2-3, with 10 bases matching TRBD1. The trim removed 10 bases at V and 8 bases at J, leaving 3 bases unmatched. The CDR3 runs 11 residues. Germline CDR1 is MNHEY and CDR2 is SMNVEV (reference sequence). The CDR3 nucleotides are TGTGCCACCAGGGACAGGGGTACGCAGTATTTT. This sequence encodes CATRDRGTQYF.

The chain employs TRBV27 and TRBJ1-1, with TRBD1 matching over 7 bases. The CDR3 extends over 14 amino acids. V lost 5 bases, J lost 3 bases, and 6 bases stayed unmatched. Per germline, CDR1 MNHEY and CDR2 SMNVEV (reference sequence). Written as DNA, the CDR3 is TGTGCCAGCAGTACAGCAGGGGGGGACACTGAAGCTTTCTTT. Translation: CASSTAGGDTEAFF.

The chain couples TRBV7-2 to TRBJ1-4, with D possibly TRBD1 on 5 matching bases. This CDR3 has 14 amino acids. V lost 9 bases and J 6 bases, leaving 17 bases between the germline ends. Germline lookup yields CDR1 SGHTA and CDR2 FQGNSA. The CDR3 DNA sequence: TGTGCCAGTCGGAGGGACGTTCTTTATGAAAAACTGTTTTTT. This sequence encodes CASRRDVLYEKLFF.

The chain uses TRBV11-3 and TRBJ2-1, with 8 nucleotides matching TRBD2. V gave up 4 bases and J gave up 9 bases; unmatched junction bases: 17. There are 17 residues in the CDR3. Germline loops: CDR1 SGHNT, CDR2 YENEEA. This chain's CDR3 is CASSWESGTRRGGEQFF. In DNA form, the CDR3 reads TGTGCCAGCAGCTGGGAGAGTGGGACTAGGAGAGGTGGTGAGCAGTTCTTC.